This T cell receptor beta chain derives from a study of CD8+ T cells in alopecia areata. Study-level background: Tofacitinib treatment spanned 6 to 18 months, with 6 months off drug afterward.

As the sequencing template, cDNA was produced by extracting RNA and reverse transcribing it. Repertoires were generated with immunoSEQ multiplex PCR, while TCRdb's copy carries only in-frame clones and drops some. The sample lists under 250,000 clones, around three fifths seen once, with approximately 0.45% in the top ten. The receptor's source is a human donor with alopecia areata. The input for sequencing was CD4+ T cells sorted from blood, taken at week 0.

CDR3 in DNA: TGTGCCTGGAGCGACAGGAGGGGGGTGCAGATTAGCAATCAGCCCCAGCATTTT. Translating gives CAWSDRRGVQISNQPQHF. This chain joins TRBV30 and TRBJ1-5, with a tentative D call TRBD1 (6 bases). This CDR3 is built from 18 residues. Between the trimmed V and J ends, which lost 3 bases and 0 bases, there was a span of 21 bases. CDR1 and CDR2 (germline): GTSNPN, SVGIG (reference sequence).